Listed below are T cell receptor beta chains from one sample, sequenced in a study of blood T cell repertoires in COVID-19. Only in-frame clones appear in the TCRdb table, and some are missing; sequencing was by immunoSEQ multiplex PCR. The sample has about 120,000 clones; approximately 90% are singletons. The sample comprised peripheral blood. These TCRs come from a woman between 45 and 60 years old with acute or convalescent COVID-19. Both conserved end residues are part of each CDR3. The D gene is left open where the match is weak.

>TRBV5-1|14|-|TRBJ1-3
CASSVQDSGNTIYF
TGCGCCAGCAGCGTACAAGACTCTGGAAACACCATATATTTT
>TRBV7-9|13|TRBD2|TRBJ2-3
CASLAGLADTQYF
TGTGCCAGTCTAGCGGGCCTGGCAGATACGCAGTATTTT
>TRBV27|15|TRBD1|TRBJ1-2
CASSTQGQGIHGYTF
TGTGCCAGCAGTACCCAGGGACAGGGGATTCATGGCTACACCTTC
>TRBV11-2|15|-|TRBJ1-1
CASSLDLVMNTEAFF
TGTGCCAGCAGCTTAGATTTAGTAATGAACACTGAAGCTTTCTTT
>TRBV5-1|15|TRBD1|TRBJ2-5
CASSPRQGEEETQYF
TGCGCCAGCAGCCCCCGACAGGGGGAGGAGGAGACCCAGTACTTC
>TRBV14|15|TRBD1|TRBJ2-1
CASSQDGTGDNEQFF
TGTGCCAGCAGCCAAGATGGGACAGGGGACAATGAGCAGTTCTTC
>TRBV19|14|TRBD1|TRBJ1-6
CASSNPTGDSPLHF
TGTGCCAGTAGTAACCCCACAGGGGATTCACCCCTCCACTTT
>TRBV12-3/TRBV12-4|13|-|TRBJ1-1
CASSLWLNTEAFF
TGTGCCAGCAGTTTGTGGCTGAACACTGAAGCTTTCTTT
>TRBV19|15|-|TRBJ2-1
CASSGGWAGAGEQFF
TGTGCCAGTAGTGGTGGATGGGCAGGGGCGGGTGAGCAGTTCTTC
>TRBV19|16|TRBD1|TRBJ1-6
CASSTRPGTVNSPLHF
TGTGCCAGTAGTACTCGTCCCGGGACAGTTAATTCACCCCTCCACTTT
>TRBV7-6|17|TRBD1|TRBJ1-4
CASSLISGTGIDEKLFF
TGTGCCAGCAGCTTAATCTCTGGGACAGGGATCGATGAAAAACTGTTTTTT